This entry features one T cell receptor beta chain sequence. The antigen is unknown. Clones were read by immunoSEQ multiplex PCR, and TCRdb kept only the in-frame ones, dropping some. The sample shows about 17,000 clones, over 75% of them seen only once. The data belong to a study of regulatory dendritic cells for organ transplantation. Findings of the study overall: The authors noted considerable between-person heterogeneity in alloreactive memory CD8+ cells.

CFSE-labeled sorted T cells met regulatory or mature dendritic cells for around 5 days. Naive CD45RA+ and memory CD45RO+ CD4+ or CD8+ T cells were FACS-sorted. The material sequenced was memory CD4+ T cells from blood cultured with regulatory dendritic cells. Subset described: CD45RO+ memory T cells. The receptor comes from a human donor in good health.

The CDR3, as DNA: TGTGCCTGGAGATTCGGGGCGACAGATACGCAGTATTTT. Its protein product is CAWRFGATDTQYF. This chain connects TRBV30 to TRBJ2-3; D may correspond to TRBD1 or TRBD2 (5 bases each). Germline lookup yields CDR1 GTSNPN and CDR2 SVGIG (reference sequence). Trimming shortened V by 3 bases and J by 3 bases, and 10 bases separated the two germline ends. There are 13 residues in the CDR3.